This T cell receptor (beta chain) was retrieved from a study of lymphopenia after photon versus proton radiotherapy. Findings and limits, study-wide: Post-nadir diversity loss with photons came from oligoclonal expansion, particularly CD8+ Temra cells. Under photons, naive T cells and diversity fell while effector/memory populations rose. Better survival with proton therapy was suggested as possible, not demonstrated. Post-nadir TCR diversity decline inversely tracked overall survival among those who died.

Assay: immunoSEQ multiplex PCR; the TCRdb copy retains only in-frame clones and omits some. The table lists roughly 57,000 clones, around 83% of them singletons. Turning to this clone: What it binds is not known.

There are 15 residues in the CDR3. V dropped 2 bases and J dropped 4; count of bases not matched to a gene: 6. Per germline, CDR1 MNHNY and CDR2 SVGAGI (reference sequence). The V gene is TRBV6-6, the J gene TRBJ2-5; 8 bases agree with TRBD2. The sequence came from a middle-aged man with gastric cancer. The specimen comprised peripheral blood, sampled from a patient treated with photon-based radiotherapy. The DNA of the CDR3 is TGTGCCAGCAGTTACCGTGGCCTAGCGGGAGAGACCCAGTACTTC. This encodes CASSYRGLAGETQYF.